A single T cell receptor (beta chain) is shown here with its context. The sample belongs to a study of graft-versus-host responses after intestinal transplantation. Irradiated stimulators labeled with violet dye, around 200,000 in number, were plated with around 200,000 CFSE-labeled responders. Assay used: immunoSEQ multiplex PCR; TCRdb lists only in-frame clones, some missing. The sample lists about 10,000 clones, about 33% occurring once. Germline V gene lookup returns CDR1 MNHNY and CDR2 SVGAGI (reference sequence). V shed 7 bases and J shed 6 bases, with 13 bases lying between them. The CDR3 is 13 residues long.

This TCR derives from a human patient who was an organ donor for intestinal transplantation. The V call is TRBV6-6, the J call TRBJ1-5; weak D call: TRBD1 (5 bases). This specimen consisted of alloreactive CD4+ T cells from a mixed lymphocyte reaction culture, obtained before transplantation. Subset specified: CFSE-low proliferating T cells sorted from roughly six-day pre-transplant mixed lymphocyte reaction (GvH or HvG direction). The CDR3 DNA sequence: TGTGCCAGCACATTCAGGGATCGTCAGCCCCAGCATTTT. It specifies CASTFRDRQPQHF.